These 6 T cell receptor beta chains originate from one sample sequenced in a study of blood T cell repertoires in COVID-19. Repertoires were generated with immunoSEQ multiplex PCR, while TCRdb's copy carries only in-frame clones and drops some. This sample has some 170,000 clones, with approximately 88% found just once. The sequencing sample was made of peripheral blood. All receptors derive from a woman of 80 years or more with active or convalescent COVID-19.

This chain uses TRBV5-1 with TRBJ2-2, with a tentative D call TRBD1 (6 bases). Trimming shortened V by 2 bases and J by 0 bases, and 11 bases separated the two germline ends. The germline gives CDR1 SGHRS, CDR2 YFSETQ. The CDR3 sequence is 16 residues long. In DNA, the CDR3 is TGCGCCAGCAGCTTTGGGACAAACGCGAACACCGGGGAGCTGTTTTTT. Translation gives CASSFGTNANTGELFF.

The V gene is TRBV19, the J gene TRBJ1-1; the D gene is possibly TRBD1 (5 bases). The CDR3 length is 14 residues. Looked up from germline, CDR1 is LNHDA and CDR2 is SQIVND (reference sequence). V was shortened by 5 bases and J by 6 bases, with 16 bases between the two germline ends. The CDR3 here is CASSAGTISPEAFF. The CDR3 DNA is TGTGCCAGTAGTGCGGGGACGATTAGTCCTGAAGCTTTCTTT.

The chain is built from TRBV5-8 and TRBJ1-2, with 9 bases lining up with TRBD1. The V gene's germline CDR1 is SGHTS and CDR2 YDEGEE. CDR3 size: 16 residues. With V trimmed by 1 base and J by 0 bases, 4 bases remained unmatched. The CDR3 here is CASSLWGQGSNYGYTF. As DNA, the CDR3 is TGTGCCAGCAGCTTGTGGGGACAGGGATCTAACTATGGCTACACCTTC.

The rearrangement links TRBV19 to TRBJ2-1, with 10 bases identical to TRBD2. This CDR3 has 15 residues. V shed 7 bases, J shed 7 bases, and the junction held 10 bases outside the gene matches. Germline V CDR1 and CDR2: LNHDA, SQIVND (reference sequence). CDR3 DNA: TGTGCCAGTAAAGAAGCGGGGGGGCCTGCGAATGAGCAGTTCTTC. Its translation: CASKEAGGPANEQFF.

The V and J genes are TRBV7-9 and TRBJ2-2; 7 bases align to TRBD1. V was pared by 8 bases and J by 3 bases, with 9 bases of the junction left unmatched. The germline V gene encodes CDR1 SEHNR and CDR2 FQNEAQ (reference sequence). The CDR3 is made up of 15 amino acids. Written as DNA, the CDR3 is TGTGCCAGCCCGCCTGGGGGACAGTACACCGGGGAGCTGTTTTTT. Protein sequence: CASPPGGQYTGELFF.

The rearrangement uses TRBV9 and TRBJ1-3; D is unresolved. Trimming took 3 bases from V and 0 from J, leaving 19 bases between them. This CDR3 is built from 18 residues. The germline V gene has CDR1 SGDLS and CDR2 YYNGEE. CDR3 region: CASSARGEESSSGNTIYF. CDR3 bases: TGTGCCAGCAGCGCCCGGGGTGAGGAATCCTCCTCTGGAAACACCATATATTTT.